This passage covers 7 T cell receptor beta chains from one sample sequenced in a study of T cell responses to AZD1222 COVID-19 vaccine. The assay was immunoSEQ multiplex PCR, and TCRdb's table has in-frame clones only and misses some. The sample lists 150,000 to 200,000 clones, around 90% occurring once. The sequencing used peripheral blood, collected 28 days after the second AZD1222 dose. These receptors all come from an adult who received the AZD1222 COVID-19 vaccine.

The chain joins TRBV18 to TRBJ2-1; weak D call: TRBD1 (6 bases). Germline V gives CDR1 KGHSH, CDR2 LQKENI. Trimming stripped 3 bases from V and 0 bases from J, with 9 bases between. The CDR3 loop spans 15 amino acids. The CDR3 here is CASSPKGGSYNEQFF. As DNA, the CDR3 is TGTGCCAGCTCACCCAAAGGGGGCTCCTACAATGAGCAGTTCTTC.

The chain links TRBV19 to TRBJ1-6; the D gene is possibly TRBD1 (5 bases). The germline CDR1 and CDR2 sequences are LNHDA and SQIVND (reference sequence). V was trimmed by 8 bases and J by 7 bases, leaving 9 bases between them. The CDR3 covers 12 residues. The CDR3 coding sequence is TGTGCCAGTCGAGAGGGGAATTCACCCCTCCACTTT. Translating it yields CASREGNSPLHF.

The chain employs TRBV27 and TRBJ1-5; 8 positions match TRBD1. J gave up 7 bases and V 6 bases, and 5 bases lay outside the gene matches. The CDR3 covers 13 residues. Germline CDR1 MNHEY, CDR2 SMNVEV (reference sequence). The chain's CDR3 is CASSTGGEQPQHF. In DNA form, the CDR3 reads TGTGCCAGCAGCACAGGGGGAGAGCAGCCCCAGCATTTT.

This clone was seen once. The chain has TRBV5-6 and TRBJ1-2; D gene ambiguous. Germline CDR1 is SGHDT and CDR2 is YYEEEE. The V and J ends lost 3 bases and 6 bases respectively, with 12 bases between them. This CDR3 comprises 13 residues. The CDR3 is CASSWAQIDGYTF. Here the CDR3 DNA reads TGTGCCAGCAGCTGGGCCCAAATCGATGGCTACACCTTC.

The chain joins TRBV27 to TRBJ1-2, with 7 positions matching TRBD1. CDR1 and CDR2 (germline): MNHEY, SMNVEV (reference sequence). V trimming: 1 base; J trimming: 5 bases; junction bases outside the gene matches: 7. This CDR3 has 15 amino acids. CDR3 in DNA: TGTGCCAGCAGTTTATGGGGGACAGCTAGTTATGGCTACACCTTC. Its translation is CASSLWGTASYGYTF.

The chain employs TRBV3-1 (or the pseudogene TRBV3-2) and TRBJ2-3, with 12 bases that match TRBD2. The J segment lost 15 bases and the V segment lost 2 bases, leaving 12 bases of the junction unmatched. The germline V gene has CDR1 LGHDT and CDR2 YNNKEL (reference sequence). This CDR3 region has 15 residues. The CDR3 bases are TGTGCCAGCAGCCAAAGTCCACGACTAGCGGGGGCCACATATTTT. This gives the protein CASSQSPRLAGATYF.

This chain connects TRBV15 to TRBJ1-6, with a possible D match to TRBD1 (6 bases). The germline V gene encodes CDR1 LNHNV and CDR2 YYDKDF (reference sequence). V lost 3 bases and J 6 bases, leaving 15 bases between the germline ends. This CDR3 has 16 amino acids. CDR3: CATSRSSGAGNSPLHF. The CDR3 region has the DNA TGTGCCACCAGCAGGTCCTCAGGGGCGGGTAATTCACCCCTCCACTTT.